Given below is one TCR beta chain in context. Antigen unknown. The CDR3 is 15 residues long. V shed 1 base and J shed 0 bases, with 9 bases lying between them. Germline CDR1 reads LNHDA; CDR2 reads SQIVND (reference sequence). The sample belongs to a study of OX40 agonist ivuxolimab in advanced cancers. Measured with immunoSEQ multiplex PCR; TCRdb has only the in-frame clones, and not every one. The table shows around 130,000 clones, with 93% occurring only once. The sampling schedule covered blood at baseline, cycle 4 day 1, and cycle 7 day 1. Study-level points and caveats: Expanded clones belonging to CD8+ T cells outnumbered, on average, those of CD4+.

The rearrangement uses TRBV19 and TRBJ1-1; no clear D. Sequencing was performed on CD4+ or CD8+ T cells sorted from blood, taken in a trial of the OX40 agonist ivuxolimab. The clonotype originates from an adult with an advanced solid tumor such as melanoma, head and neck, liver or kidney cancer. CDR3 sequence (DNA): TGTGCCAGTAGTATAGTGGGCAGCTTGAACACTGAAGCTTTCTTT. Its protein is CASSIVGSLNTEAFF.